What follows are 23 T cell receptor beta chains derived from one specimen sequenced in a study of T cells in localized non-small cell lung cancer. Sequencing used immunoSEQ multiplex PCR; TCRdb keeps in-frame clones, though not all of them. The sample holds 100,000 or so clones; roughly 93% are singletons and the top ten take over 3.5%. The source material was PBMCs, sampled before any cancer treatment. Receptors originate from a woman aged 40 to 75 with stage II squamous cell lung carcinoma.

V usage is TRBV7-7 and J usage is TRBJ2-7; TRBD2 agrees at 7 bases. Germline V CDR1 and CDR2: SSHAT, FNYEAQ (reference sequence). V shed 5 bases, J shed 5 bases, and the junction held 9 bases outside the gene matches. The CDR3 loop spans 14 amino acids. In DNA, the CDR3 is TGTGCCAGCAGCCGAGGACTAGAGTCCCACGAGCAGTACTTC. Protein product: CASSRGLESHEQYF. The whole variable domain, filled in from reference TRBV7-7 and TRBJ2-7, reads GAGVSQSPRYKVTKRGQDVTLRCDPISSHATLYWYQQALGQGPEFLTYFNYEAQPDKSGLPSDRFSAERPEGSISTLTIQRTEQRDSAMYRCASSRGLESHEQYFGPGTRLTVT.

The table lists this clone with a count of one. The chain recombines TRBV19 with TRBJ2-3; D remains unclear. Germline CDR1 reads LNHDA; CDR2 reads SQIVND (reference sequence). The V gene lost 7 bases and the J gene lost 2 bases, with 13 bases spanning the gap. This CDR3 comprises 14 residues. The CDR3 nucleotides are TGTGCCAGTAAGTTCGGACGGACCACAGATACGCAGTATTTT. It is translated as CASKFGRTTDTQYF.

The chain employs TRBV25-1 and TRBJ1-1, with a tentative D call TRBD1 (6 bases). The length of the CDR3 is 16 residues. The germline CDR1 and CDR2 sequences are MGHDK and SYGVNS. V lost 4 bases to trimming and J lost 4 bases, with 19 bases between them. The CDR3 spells CASSGRQVPFSTEAFF. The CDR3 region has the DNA TGTGCCAGCAGTGGTCGACAGGTACCCTTCAGCACTGAAGCTTTCTTT.

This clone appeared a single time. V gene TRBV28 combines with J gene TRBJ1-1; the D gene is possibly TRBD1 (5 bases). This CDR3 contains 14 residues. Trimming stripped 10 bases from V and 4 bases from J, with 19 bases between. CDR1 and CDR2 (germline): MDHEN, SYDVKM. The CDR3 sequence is CATRWGPKRTEAFF. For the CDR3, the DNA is TGTGCCACCAGATGGGGCCCGAAGCGCACTGAAGCTTTCTTT.

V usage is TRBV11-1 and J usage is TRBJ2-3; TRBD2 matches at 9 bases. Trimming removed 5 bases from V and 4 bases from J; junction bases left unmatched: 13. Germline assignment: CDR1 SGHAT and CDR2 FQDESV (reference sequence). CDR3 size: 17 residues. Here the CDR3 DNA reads TGTGCCAGCAGCCCGGCGGGGCTAGCGGGAAACTCAGATACGCAGTATTTT. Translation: CASSPAGLAGNSDTQYF.

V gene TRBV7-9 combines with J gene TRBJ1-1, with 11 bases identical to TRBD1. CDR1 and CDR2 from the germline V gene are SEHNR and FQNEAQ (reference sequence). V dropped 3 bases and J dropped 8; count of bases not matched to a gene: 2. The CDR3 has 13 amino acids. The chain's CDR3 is CASSFGQGAEAFF. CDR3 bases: TGTGCCAGCAGCTTTGGACAGGGGGCCGAAGCTTTCTTT.

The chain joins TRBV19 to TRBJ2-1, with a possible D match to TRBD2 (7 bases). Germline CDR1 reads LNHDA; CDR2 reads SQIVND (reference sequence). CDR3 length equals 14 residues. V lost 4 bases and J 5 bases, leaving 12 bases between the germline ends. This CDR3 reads CASSKPGGDNEQFF. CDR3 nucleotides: TGTGCCAGTAGTAAACCGGGGGGCGACAATGAGCAGTTCTTC.

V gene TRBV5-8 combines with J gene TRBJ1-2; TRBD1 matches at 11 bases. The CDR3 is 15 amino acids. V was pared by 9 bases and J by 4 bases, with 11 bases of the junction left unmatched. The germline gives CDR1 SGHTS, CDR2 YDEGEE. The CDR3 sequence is CATLDRGLRGYGYTF. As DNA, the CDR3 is TGTGCCACCTTGGACAGGGGGCTTCGGGGCTATGGCTACACCTTC.

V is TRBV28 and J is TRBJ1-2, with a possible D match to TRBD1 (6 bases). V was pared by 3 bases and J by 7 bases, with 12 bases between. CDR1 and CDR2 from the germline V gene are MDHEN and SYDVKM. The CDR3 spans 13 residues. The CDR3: CASSLQGQSGYTF. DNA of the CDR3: TGTGCCAGCAGTTTGCAGGGGCAGAGTGGCTACACCTTC.

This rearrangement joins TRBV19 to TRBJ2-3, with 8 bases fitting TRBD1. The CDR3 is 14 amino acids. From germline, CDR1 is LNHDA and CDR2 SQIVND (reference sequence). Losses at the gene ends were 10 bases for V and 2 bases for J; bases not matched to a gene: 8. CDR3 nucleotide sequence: TGTGCCACAAGATTGGGACAGGACACAGATACGCAGTATTTT. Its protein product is CATRLGQDTDTQYF.

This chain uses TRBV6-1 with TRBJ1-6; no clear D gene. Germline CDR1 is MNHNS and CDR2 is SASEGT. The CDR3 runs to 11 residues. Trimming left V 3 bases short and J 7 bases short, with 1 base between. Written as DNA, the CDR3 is TGTGCCAGCAGTGAGAATTCACCCCTCCACTTT. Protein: CASSENSPLHF.

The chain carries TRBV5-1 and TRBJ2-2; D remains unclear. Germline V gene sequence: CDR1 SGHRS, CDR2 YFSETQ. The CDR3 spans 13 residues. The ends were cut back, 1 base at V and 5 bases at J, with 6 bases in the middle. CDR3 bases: TGCGCCAGCAGCTTGAGGTGGACCGGGGAGCTGTTTTTT. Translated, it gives CASSLRWTGELFF.

This CDR3 is CASSPRTGIYGYTF. CDR3 nucleotides: TGTGCCAGTAGTCCCCGGACAGGGATCTATGGCTACACCTTC. The rearrangement joins TRBV19 to TRBJ1-2, with 8 bases lining up with TRBD1. The V gene's germline CDR1 is LNHDA and CDR2 SQIVND (reference sequence). J was trimmed by 4 bases and V by 5 bases; bases with no gene match: 6. This CDR3 is built from 14 residues.

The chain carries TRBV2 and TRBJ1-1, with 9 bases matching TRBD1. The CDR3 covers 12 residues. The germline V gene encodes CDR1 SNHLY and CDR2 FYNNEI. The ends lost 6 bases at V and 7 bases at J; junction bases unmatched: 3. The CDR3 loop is CASRYRGLEAFF. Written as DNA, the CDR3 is TGTGCCAGCAGGTACAGGGGGCTTGAAGCTTTCTTT.

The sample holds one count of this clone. As DNA, the CDR3 is TGTGCCAGCACCCAGGCCAAACATGGCTACACCTTC. It translates to CASTQAKHGYTF. This chain links TRBV7-9 with TRBJ1-2, with no clear D. CDR1 is SEHNR, CDR2 FQNEAQ, per germline (reference sequence). The V and J ends lost 7 bases and 6 bases respectively, with 12 bases between them. CDR3 size: 12 residues.

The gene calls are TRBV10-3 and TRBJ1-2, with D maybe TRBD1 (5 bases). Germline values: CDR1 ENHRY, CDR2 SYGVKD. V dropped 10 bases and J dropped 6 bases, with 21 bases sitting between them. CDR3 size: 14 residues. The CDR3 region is CATYNRSFSNGYTF. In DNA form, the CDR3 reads TGTGCCACCTACAACAGGAGTTTTAGTAATGGCTACACCTTC.

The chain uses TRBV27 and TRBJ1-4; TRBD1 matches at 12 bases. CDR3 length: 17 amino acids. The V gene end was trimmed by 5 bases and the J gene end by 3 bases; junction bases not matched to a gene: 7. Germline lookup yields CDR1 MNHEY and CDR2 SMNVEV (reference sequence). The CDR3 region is CASSDRDRGRANEKLFF. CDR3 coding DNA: TGTGCCAGCAGTGACCGGGACAGGGGGCGGGCTAATGAAAAACTGTTTTTT. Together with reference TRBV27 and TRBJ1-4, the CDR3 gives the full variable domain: EAQVTQNPRYLITVTGKKLTVTCSQNMNHEYMSWYRQDPGLGLRQIYYSMNVEVTDKGDVPEGYKVSRKEKRNFPLILESPSPNQTSLYFCASSDRDRGRANEKLFFGSGTQLSVL.

In nucleotides, the CDR3 is TGCGCCAGCAGCCAAGAACGAACCGGGGGGCGGAATGAGCAGTTCTTC. Translation gives CASSQERTGGRNEQFF. This chain links TRBV4-1 with TRBJ2-1; tentative D call: TRBD2 (7 bases). Deletions cut 0 bases from V and 7 bases from J, with 16 bases between. Germline V CDR1 and CDR2: MGHRA, YSYEKL. The CDR3 runs 16 residues.

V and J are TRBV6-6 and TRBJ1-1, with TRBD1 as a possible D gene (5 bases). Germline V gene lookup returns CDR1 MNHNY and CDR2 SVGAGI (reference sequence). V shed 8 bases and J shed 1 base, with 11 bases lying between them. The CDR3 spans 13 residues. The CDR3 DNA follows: TGTGCCAGCTCGGACAAGGGGAACACTGAAGCTTTCTTT. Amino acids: CASSDKGNTEAFF.

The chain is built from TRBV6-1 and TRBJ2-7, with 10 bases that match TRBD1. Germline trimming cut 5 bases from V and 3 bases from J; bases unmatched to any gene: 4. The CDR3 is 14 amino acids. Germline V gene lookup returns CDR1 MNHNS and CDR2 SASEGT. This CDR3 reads CASSRGDRGYEQYF. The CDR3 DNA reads TGTGCCAGCAGTAGGGGGGACAGGGGCTACGAGCAGTACTTC.

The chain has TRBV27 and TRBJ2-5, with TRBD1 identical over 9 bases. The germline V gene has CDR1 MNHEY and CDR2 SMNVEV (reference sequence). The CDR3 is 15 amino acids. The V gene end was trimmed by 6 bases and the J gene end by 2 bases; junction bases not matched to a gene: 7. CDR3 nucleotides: TGTGCCAGCAGCCCTTCGACAGGGGGGCAAGAGACCCAGTACTTC. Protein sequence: CASSPSTGGQETQYF.

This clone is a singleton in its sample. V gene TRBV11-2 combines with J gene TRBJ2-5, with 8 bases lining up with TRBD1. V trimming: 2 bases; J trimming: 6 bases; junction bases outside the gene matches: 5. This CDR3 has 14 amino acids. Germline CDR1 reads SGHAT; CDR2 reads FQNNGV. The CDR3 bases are TGTGCCAGCAGCTTACAGGACAGGGTGCAGACCCAGTACTTC. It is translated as CASSLQDRVQTQYF.

The CDR3 DNA reads TGTGCCAGCAGCCAAGTTGGGGGACAGGGGGCCTACGAGCAGTACTTC. It codes for CASSQVGGQGAYEQYF. The chain combines TRBV14 with TRBJ2-7; the match to TRBD1 covers 11 bases. V was pared by 1 base and J by 2 bases, with 4 bases of the junction left unmatched. CDR1 and CDR2 (germline): SGHDN, FVKESK. The CDR3 length is 16 residues.